Each of the 27 T cell receptor beta chains below was sequenced from the same sample in a study of CD8 T cells in Susac syndrome. The RNA, roughly 0.5 to 1 ug, was put through reverse transcription using random hexamers. MiXCR was run by TCRdb on the immunoSEQ multiplex PCR reads, yielding one entry per CDR3 protein. Of over 150,000 distinct CDR3 sequences detected, 80% to 95% appear once; the ten largest clones hold roughly 0.1%. What was sequenced was CD4+ T cells from PBMCs. The receptors come from a human donor with multiple sclerosis.

The chain links TRBV4-1 to TRBJ2-7; no reliable D call. Germline V gene lookup returns CDR1 MGHRA and CDR2 YSYEKL. V lost 5 bases and J lost 2, with 10 bases in between. The length of the CDR3 is 13 residues. CDR3 DNA: TGCGCCAGCAGCTCGTACGTAGCCTACGAGCAGTACTTC. As protein: CASSSYVAYEQYF.

The chain carries TRBV3-1 and TRBJ2-6; D is unclear. Germline assignment: CDR1 LGHDT and CDR2 YNNKEL (reference sequence). V was shortened by 3 bases and J by 0 bases, with 9 bases between the two germline ends. CDR3 length: 16 amino acids. The CDR3 sequence is CASSQIEHSGANVLTF. The CDR3 coding sequence is TGTGCCAGCAGCCAGATCGAACACTCTGGGGCCAACGTCCTGACTTTC.

The V gene is TRBV5-1, the J gene TRBJ2-5; D is possibly TRBD2 (5 bases). The CDR3 contains 17 residues. Germline V gives CDR1 SGHRS, CDR2 YFSETQ. Trimming took 4 bases from V and 0 from J, leaving 19 bases between them. DNA for the CDR3: TGCGCCAGCAGCCGATACCCCGAGGGCGCGTACCAAGAGACCCAGTACTTC. It encodes CASSRYPEGAYQETQYF.

The rearrangement uses TRBV7-9 and TRBJ1-1; 10 nucleotides line up with TRBD1. The CDR3 has 14 residues. Per germline, CDR1 SEHNR and CDR2 FQNEAQ (reference sequence). V lost 0 bases to trimming and J lost 10 bases; unmatched junction nucleotides: 5. The CDR3 loop reads CASSLATGTGVAFF. CDR3 sequence (DNA): TGTGCCAGCAGCTTAGCTACCGGGACAGGGGTAGCTTTCTTT.

V gene TRBV7-2 combines with J gene TRBJ2-3; no firm D call. The ends were cut back, 5 bases at V and 4 bases at J, with 10 bases in the middle. The CDR3 runs to 13 residues. From germline, CDR1 is SGHTA and CDR2 FQGNSA. DNA of the CDR3: TGTGCCAGCAGCCCCCGCTCCGCAGATACGCAGTATTTT. Residues: CASSPRSADTQYF.

The chain combines TRBV3-1 with TRBJ1-2, with D perhaps TRBD1 (6 bases). The CDR3 covers 15 residues. Germline V gene data show CDR1 as LGHDT and CDR2 as YNNKEL (reference sequence). V shed 1 base and J shed 4 bases, with 13 bases lying between them. The CDR3 here is CASSQVHAGAYGYTF. The CDR3 DNA is TGTGCCAGCAGCCAAGTTCACGCAGGGGCCTATGGCTACACCTTC.

The chain combines TRBV9 with TRBJ2-5, with D possibly matching TRBD2 (5 bases). Trimming shortened V by 2 bases and J by 5 bases, and 19 bases separated the two germline ends. Germline values: CDR1 SGDLS, CDR2 YYNGEE. This CDR3 is built from 16 residues. The CDR3 sequence: CASSVEGGVKRETQYF. Written as DNA, the CDR3 is TGTGCCAGCAGCGTTGAGGGCGGAGTTAAGAGGGAGACCCAGTACTTC.

This clonotype was detected once. The chain couples TRBV2 to TRBJ1-1; tentative D call: TRBD1 (5 bases). Trimming took 7 bases from V and 3 from J, leaving 18 bases between them. This CDR3 comprises 15 residues. Germline V gives CDR1 SNHLY, CDR2 FYNNEI. CDR3 sequence: CASTPGGQAHTEAFF. The CDR3 DNA follows: TGTGCCAGCACTCCGGGGGGTCAGGCTCACACTGAAGCTTTCTTT.

The V gene is TRBV4-2, the J gene TRBJ2-7; possibly TRBD2 for D (6 bases). The germline V gene has CDR1 LGHNA and CDR2 YNFKEQ. The CDR3 has 17 amino acids. V lost 0 bases to trimming and J lost 0 bases, with 15 bases between them. CDR3 residues: CASSQDILGGDSYEQYF. The CDR3, as DNA: TGTGCCAGCAGCCAAGACATCTTGGGGGGAGACTCCTACGAGCAGTACTTC.

The chain links TRBV4-2 to TRBJ2-5; a weak D match, TRBD1 (6 bases). Germline CDR1 is LGHNA and CDR2 is YNFKEQ. Trimming cost V 3 bases and J 0 bases, with 14 bases left between them. The CDR3 sequence is 16 residues long. CDR3 protein: CASSQGAGRYQETQYF. CDR3 DNA: TGTGCCAGCAGCCAGGGGGCCGGAAGATACCAAGAGACCCAGTACTTC.

The chain couples TRBV11-2 to TRBJ1-1; D call uncertain. CDR1 SGHAT and CDR2 FQNNGV come from the germline V gene. With 9 bases removed from V and 1 base from J, the gap between germline ends came to 27 bases. The CDR3 is 18 amino acids. This CDR3 reads CASSYRIIGTVENTEAFF. The CDR3 coding sequence is TGTGCCAGTTCTTACCGGATTATCGGCACTGTGGAGAACACTGAAGCTTTCTTT.

The chain links TRBV6-6 to TRBJ1-2; no clear D. V lost 0 bases, J lost 0 bases, and 8 bases lay in between. CDR3 length: 15 residues. Germline loops: CDR1 MNHNY, CDR2 SVGAGI (reference sequence). CDR3 in amino acids: CASSYSGAPNYGYTF. CDR3 nucleotides: TGTGCCAGCAGTTACTCGGGTGCCCCTAACTATGGCTACACCTTC.

The chain uses TRBV14 and TRBJ2-2; no clear D gene. The V gene's germline CDR1 is SGHDN and CDR2 FVKESK. The CDR3 contains 16 residues. Deletions cut 2 bases from V and 1 base from J, with 11 bases between. CDR3 protein: CASSQRVGLNTGELFF. In DNA, the CDR3 is TGTGCCAGCAGCCAACGGGTGGGCTTGAACACCGGGGAGCTGTTTTTT. The variable domain in full, with the rest retrieved from reference TRBV14 and TRBJ2-2, is EAGVTQFPSHSVIEKGQTVTLRCDPISGHDNLYWYRRVMGKEIKFLLHFVKESKQDESGMPNNRFLAERTGGTYSTLKVQPAELEDSGVYFCASSQRVGLNTGELFFGEGSRLTVL.

V usage is TRBV3-1 and J usage is TRBJ2-5; perhaps TRBD1 as D (5 bases). Germline V CDR1 and CDR2: LGHDT, YNNKEL (reference sequence). The CDR3 totals 17 residues. Trimming cost V 0 bases and J 2 bases, with 16 bases left between them. CDR3 in amino acids: CASSQESGRVIQETQYF. CDR3 bases: TGTGCCAGCAGCCAAGAATCTGGCAGGGTAATTCAAGAGACCCAGTACTTC.

The chain employs TRBV7-3 and TRBJ2-7; D not resolved. Germline V CDR1 and CDR2: SGHTA, FQGTGA. The CDR3 totals 19 residues. Trimming took 4 bases from V and 2 from J, leaving 27 bases between them. The CDR3, as DNA: TGTGCCAGCAGCTCGCTCCTCCATCCCACAAGGATTTCTCCCTACGAGCAGTACTTC. Translation: CASSSLLHPTRISPYEQYF. Full variable domain (rest looked up from reference TRBV7-3 and TRBJ2-7): GAGVSQTPSNKVTEKGKYVELRCDPISGHTALYWYRQSLGQGPEFLIYFQGTGAADDSGLPNDRFFAVRPEGSVSTLKIQRTERGDSAVYLCASSSLLHPTRISPYEQYFGPGTRLTVT.

This clonotype has only one observation. In DNA form, the CDR3 reads TGTGCCAGCAGCCCCATTGTCTCGGAGACCCAGTACTTC. Protein sequence: CASSPIVSETQYF. The chain joins TRBV3-1 to TRBJ2-5; no definite D call. CDR1 LGHDT and CDR2 YNNKEL come from the germline V gene (reference sequence). The CDR3 is 13 residues long. Trimming pared 4 bases from V and 5 bases from J, leaving 11 bases between.

The chain links TRBV4-2 to TRBJ2-1; 7 nucleotides agree with TRBD2. Trimming cost V 0 bases and J 3 bases; bases outside gene matches: 5. Looked up from germline, CDR1 is LGHNA and CDR2 is YNFKEQ. The CDR3 is 16 amino acids. CDR3 nucleotides: TGTGCCAGCAGCCAAGATCCGGGACTAAACTACAATGAGCAGTTCTTC. This gives the protein CASSQDPGLNYNEQFF.

This rearrangement joins TRBV28 to TRBJ2-6, with unresolved D. The CDR3 has 13 residues. Germline loops: CDR1 MDHEN, CDR2 SYDVKM. Trimming stripped 1 base from V and 8 bases from J, with 6 bases between. The CDR3 reads CASSLSQTNVLTF. The DNA of the CDR3 is TGTGCCAGCAGTTTATCGCAGACCAACGTCCTGACTTTC.

V is TRBV7-8 and J is TRBJ2-6, with D perhaps matching TRBD1 (5 bases). The CDR3 spans 18 residues. Germline V gives CDR1 SGHVS, CDR2 FQNEAQ. The V gene lost 1 base and the J gene lost 5 bases, with 18 bases spanning the gap. The CDR3 protein is CASSLEGWGSLRANVLTF. CDR3 in DNA: TGTGCCAGCAGCTTAGAAGGCTGGGGCTCTCTGAGGGCCAACGTCCTGACTTTC.

The chain couples TRBV23-1 to TRBJ1-1, with D possibly matching TRBD1 (6 bases). TRBV23-1 is filed as an ORF, its function uncertain. This CDR3 contains 19 residues. Trimming pared 1 base from V and 1 base from J, leaving 22 bases between. The CDR3 sequence: CASSQWRPGHPTQNTEAFF. CDR3 bases: TGCGCCAGCAGTCAATGGAGGCCGGGACACCCTACCCAGAACACTGAAGCTTTCTTT.

This clonotype was found once. The V call is TRBV20-1, the J call TRBJ2-7, with TRBD2 matching over 12 bases. Germline CDR1 DFQATT, CDR2 SNEGSKA (reference sequence). This CDR3 has 14 residues. V lost 6 bases and J lost 7; bases outside the gene matches: 10. This chain's CDR3 is CSAETSGGLREQYF. The CDR3 DNA follows: TGCAGTGCCGAGACTAGCGGGGGCCTCCGGGAGCAGTACTTC.

The chain combines TRBV12-3 or TRBV12-4 with TRBJ2-5; a possible D gene is TRBD2 (5 bases). V was pared by 4 bases and J by 7 bases, with 13 bases between. The CDR3 loop spans 13 amino acids. The CDR3 spells CASSSTRDGTQYF. CDR3 sequence (DNA): TGTGCCAGCAGTTCTACTAGGGATGGGACCCAGTACTTC.

This chain joins TRBV5-4 and TRBJ2-3; TRBD1 matches at 10 bases. This CDR3 comprises 15 residues. V gave up 4 bases and J gave up 1 base; unmatched junction bases: 3. Germline V gives CDR1 SGHNT, CDR2 YYREEE (reference sequence). CDR3 DNA sequence: TGTGCCAGCAGCCGAGGGACAGGGGGCACAGATACGCAGTATTTT. It specifies CASSRGTGGTDTQYF.

This chain links TRBV7-3 with TRBJ1-1; D is undetermined. This CDR3 region has 14 residues. Germline-derived CDR1 and CDR2 are SGHTA and FQGTGA. Trimming shortened V by 2 bases and J by 0 bases, and 7 bases separated the two germline ends. As DNA, the CDR3 is TGTGCCAGCAGCTTAGACATAGTGAACACTGAAGCTTTCTTT. Protein product: CASSLDIVNTEAFF.

This clonotype was seen a single time. This chain links TRBV29-1 with TRBJ1-2; 7 bases are a match to TRBD1. CDR1 and CDR2 from the germline V gene are SQVTM and ANQGSEA. The J segment lost 5 bases and the V segment lost 0 bases, leaving 6 bases of the junction unmatched. The length of the CDR3 is 14 residues. CDR3 sequence (DNA): TGCAGCGTTGAAGATCAGACGACAGGGTATGGCTACACCTTC. Its translation is CSVEDQTTGYGYTF.

This clonotype has just a few counts. The chain carries TRBV4-2 and TRBJ2-2; 7 bases map to TRBD1. CDR3 length equals 16 residues. The J segment lost 3 bases and the V segment lost 2 bases, leaving 6 bases of the junction unmatched. The germline gives CDR1 LGHNA, CDR2 YNFKEQ. This CDR3 is CASSQIRGRDTGELFF. In nucleotides, the CDR3 is TGTGCCAGCAGCCAAATAAGGGGGCGCGACACCGGGGAGCTGTTTTTT.

The table lists this clonotype with a count of one. The V gene is TRBV5-1, the J gene TRBJ2-1; the match to TRBD2 covers 7 bases. V dropped 0 bases and J dropped 9; count of bases not matched to a gene: 0. Germline assignment: CDR1 SGHRS and CDR2 YFSETQ. The CDR3 covers 12 residues. CDR3 DNA sequence: TGCGCCAGCAGCTTGGGGGAGGGTGAGCAGTTCTTC. Its protein is CASSLGEGEQFF.